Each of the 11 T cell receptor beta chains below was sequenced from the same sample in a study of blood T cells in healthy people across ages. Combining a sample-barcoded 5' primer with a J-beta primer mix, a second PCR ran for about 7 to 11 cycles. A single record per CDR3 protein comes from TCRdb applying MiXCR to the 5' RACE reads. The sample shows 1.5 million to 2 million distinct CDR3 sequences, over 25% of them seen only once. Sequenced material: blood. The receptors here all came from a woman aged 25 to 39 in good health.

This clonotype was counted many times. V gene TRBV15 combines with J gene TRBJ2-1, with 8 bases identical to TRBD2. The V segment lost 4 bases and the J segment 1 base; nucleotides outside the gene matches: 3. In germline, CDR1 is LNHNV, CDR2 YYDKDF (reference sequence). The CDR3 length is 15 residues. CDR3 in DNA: TGTGCCACCAGCAAGCGCGGGGGGTCCTACAATGAGCAGTTCTTC. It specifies CATSKRGGSYNEQFF.

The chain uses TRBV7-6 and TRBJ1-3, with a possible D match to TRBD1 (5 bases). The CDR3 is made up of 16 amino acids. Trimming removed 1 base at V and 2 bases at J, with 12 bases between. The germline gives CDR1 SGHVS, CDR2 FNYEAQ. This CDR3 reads CASSLVSRAAGNTIYF. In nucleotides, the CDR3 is TGTGCCAGCAGCTTAGTGAGCAGGGCGGCTGGAAACACCATATATTTT.

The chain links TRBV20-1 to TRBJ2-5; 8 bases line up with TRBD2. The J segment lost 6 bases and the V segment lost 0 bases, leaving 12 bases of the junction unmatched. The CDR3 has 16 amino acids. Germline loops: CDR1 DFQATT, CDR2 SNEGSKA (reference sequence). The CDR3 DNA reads TGCAGTGCTAGAGACGGACCTAGCGGGCCGGGGAAGACCCAGTACTTC. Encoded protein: CSARDGPSGPGKTQYF.

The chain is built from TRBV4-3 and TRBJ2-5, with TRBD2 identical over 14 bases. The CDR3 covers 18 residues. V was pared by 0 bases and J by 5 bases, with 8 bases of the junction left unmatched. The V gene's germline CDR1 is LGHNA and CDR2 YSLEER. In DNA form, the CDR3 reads TGCGCCAGCAGCCAAGATTTGGGACTAGCGGGAGCCGGGGAGACCCAGTACTTC. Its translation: CASSQDLGLAGAGETQYF.

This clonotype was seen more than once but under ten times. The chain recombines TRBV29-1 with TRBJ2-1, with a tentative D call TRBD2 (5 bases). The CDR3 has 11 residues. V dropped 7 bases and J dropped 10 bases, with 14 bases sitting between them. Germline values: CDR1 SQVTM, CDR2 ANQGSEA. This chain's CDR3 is CSAGSVREQFF. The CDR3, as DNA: TGCAGCGCTGGTAGCGTGCGGGAGCAGTTCTTC.

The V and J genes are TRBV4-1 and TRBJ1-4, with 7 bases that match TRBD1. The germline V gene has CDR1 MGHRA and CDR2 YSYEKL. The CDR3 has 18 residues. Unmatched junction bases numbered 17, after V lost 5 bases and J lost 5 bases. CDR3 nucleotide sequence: TGCGCCAGCAGCGACGGCTCAAGGGGGCTTTCCGCGAATGAAAAACTGTTTTTT. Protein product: CASSDGSRGLSANEKLFF.

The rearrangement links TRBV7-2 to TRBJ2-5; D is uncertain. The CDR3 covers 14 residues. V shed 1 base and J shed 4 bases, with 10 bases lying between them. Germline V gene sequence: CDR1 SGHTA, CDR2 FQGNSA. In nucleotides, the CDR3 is TGTGCCAGCAGCTTAGGGTTACAGAGAGAGACCCAGTACTTC. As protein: CASSLGLQRETQYF. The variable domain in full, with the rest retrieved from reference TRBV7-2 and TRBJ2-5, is GAGVSQSPSNKVTEKGKDVELRCDPISGHTALYWYRQSLGQGLEFLIYFQGNSAPDKSGLPSDRFSAERTGGSVSTLTIQRTQQEDSAVYLCASSLGLQRETQYFGPGTRLLVL.

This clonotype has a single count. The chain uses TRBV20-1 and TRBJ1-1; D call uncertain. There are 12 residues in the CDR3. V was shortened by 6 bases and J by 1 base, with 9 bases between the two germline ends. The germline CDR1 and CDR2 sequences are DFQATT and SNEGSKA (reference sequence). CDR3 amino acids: CSACTENTEAFF. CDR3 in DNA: TGCAGTGCCTGCACAGAGAACACTGAAGCTTTCTTT.

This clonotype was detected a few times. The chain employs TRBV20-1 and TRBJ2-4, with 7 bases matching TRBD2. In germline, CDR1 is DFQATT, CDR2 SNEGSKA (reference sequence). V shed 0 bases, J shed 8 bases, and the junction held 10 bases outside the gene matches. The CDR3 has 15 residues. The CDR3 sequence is CSARDTRAGRDIQYF. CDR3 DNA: TGCAGTGCTAGAGATACCCGGGCAGGGAGGGACATTCAGTACTTC.

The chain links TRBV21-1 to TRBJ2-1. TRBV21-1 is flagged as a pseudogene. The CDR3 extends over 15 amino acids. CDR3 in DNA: TGTGCCAGCAGCAAAGCTCGACCAGCCTACAATGAGCAGTTCTTC. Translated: CASSKARPAYNEQFF.

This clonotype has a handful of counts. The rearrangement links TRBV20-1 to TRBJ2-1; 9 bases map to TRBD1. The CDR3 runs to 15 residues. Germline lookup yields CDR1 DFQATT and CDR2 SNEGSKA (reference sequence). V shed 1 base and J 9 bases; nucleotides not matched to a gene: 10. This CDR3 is CSARAAGQGGGEQFF. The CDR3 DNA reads TGCAGTGCTAGAGCCGCGGGACAGGGCGGCGGTGAGCAGTTCTTC.